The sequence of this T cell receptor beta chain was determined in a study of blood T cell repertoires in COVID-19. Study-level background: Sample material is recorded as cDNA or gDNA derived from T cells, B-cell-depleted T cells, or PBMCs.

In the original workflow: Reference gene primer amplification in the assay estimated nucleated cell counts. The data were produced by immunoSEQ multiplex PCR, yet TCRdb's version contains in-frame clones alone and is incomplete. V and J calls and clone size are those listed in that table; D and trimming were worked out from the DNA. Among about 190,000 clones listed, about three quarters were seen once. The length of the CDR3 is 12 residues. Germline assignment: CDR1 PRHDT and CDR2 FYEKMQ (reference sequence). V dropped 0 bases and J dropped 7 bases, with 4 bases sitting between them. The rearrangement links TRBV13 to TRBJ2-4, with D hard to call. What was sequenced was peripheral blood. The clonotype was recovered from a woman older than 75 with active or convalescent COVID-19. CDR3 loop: CASSLGRNIQYF. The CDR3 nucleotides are TGTGCCAGCAGCTTAGGGCGGAACATTCAGTACTTC.